This T cell receptor (beta chain) derives from a study of metastatic and nonmetastatic thyroid tumors (dated by TCRdb to the early 2020s). Describing the broader study: Repertoires were compared across peripheral blood and tumor or nodule tissue samples from malignant and benign thyroid patients.

The full study reports these points: In both blood and tumor samples, TCR beta diversity was reported to be significantly higher in malignant tumors than in benign nodules.

This clone was detected ten times or more. The specificity of this receptor is unknown. Per-base quality was not reported, and no clone a single base away is much larger than it. No treatment had been received by any patient before thyroid surgery. Using T-cell receptor beta sequencing, the study looked back at clinical samples from patients collected from 2012 to 2018. Including the terminal cysteine and phenylalanine, the CDR3 comprises 14 residues. Of the read, only the CDR3 DNA is kept; its 42 bases are in frame from base 1. Germline trimming: 8 bases from V, 0 bases from J; junction bases outside gene matches: 7. CDR1 is given as WSHSY and CDR2 as SAAADI, both from the germline V gene. Libraries were made using PCR. The instrument was an Illumina HiSeq 4000. High-throughput sequencing was used to profile the TCR beta-chain CDR3 region of each patient. Processing in the source paper ran as follows. A classifier to discriminate distant-metastatic papillary thyroid cancer patients was built from CDR3 differences across clinicopathological groups. To measure repertoire diversity the researchers used the Shannon index, while the Morisita-Horn index served to gauge how similar the tumor and blood repertoires were. TCRdb itself trimmed the public reads at Q25 with fastp, ran MiXCR and retained productive beta chains. The V and J calls and clone size come from TCRdb's table, not from the authors' own analysis. The sample profile shows approximately 41,000 clones; about 24% of them were found once. Roughly 14% of the sample rests with the top ten.

Recombination joined TRBV10-2 with TRBJ2-7; the junction holds 7 bases that match TRBD1. Specimen: tumor tissue. The receptor was isolated from a female donor with papillary thyroid cancer or a benign thyroid nodule (not recorded which). Some clones in this sample may be carry-over from other donors' samples. The nucleotide sequence is given as TGCGCCAGCGGCCCCTGGGACAGCTCCTACGAGCAGTACTTC. Its coded protein is CASGPWDSSYEQYF.